Listed here is a single T cell receptor (beta chain). The target antigen is unknown. The second PCR ran roughly 7 to 12 cycles with a sample-barcoded 5' primer and J-beta primers. TCRdb redid the calling of the 5' RACE reads with MiXCR, one entry per CDR3 protein. Seen here are about 840,000 distinct CDR3 sequences, about 29% observed once, and the top ten hold roughly 10%. The entry originates in a study of blood T cells in healthy people across ages. Study-level results: Unsorted PBMCs prevented conclusive naive versus antigen-experienced comparison.

Per germline, CDR1 MNHEY and CDR2 SVGAGI. The ends were cut back, 6 bases at V and 5 bases at J, with 17 bases in the middle. The CDR3 totals 16 residues. Another study also made use of these data, one on T cells of mothers and their children.

This TCR derives from a woman in her thirties or forties in good health. The sample was blood. The chain is built from TRBV6-5 and TRBJ1-6; D gene ambiguous. The chain's CDR3 is CASRLQWRLDNSPLHF. The CDR3 nucleotides read TGTGCCAGCAGGCTACAGTGGCGGCTTGATAATTCACCCCTCCACTTT.